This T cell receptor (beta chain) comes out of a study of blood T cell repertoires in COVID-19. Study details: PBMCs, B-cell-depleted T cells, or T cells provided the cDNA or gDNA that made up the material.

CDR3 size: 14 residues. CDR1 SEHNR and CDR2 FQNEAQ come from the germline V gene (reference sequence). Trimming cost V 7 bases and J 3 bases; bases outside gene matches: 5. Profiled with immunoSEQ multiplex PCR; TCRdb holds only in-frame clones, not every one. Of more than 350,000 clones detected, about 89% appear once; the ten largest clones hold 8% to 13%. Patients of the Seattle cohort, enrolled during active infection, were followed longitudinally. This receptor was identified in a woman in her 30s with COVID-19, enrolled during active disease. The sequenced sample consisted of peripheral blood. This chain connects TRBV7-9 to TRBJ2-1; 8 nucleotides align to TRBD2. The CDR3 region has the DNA TGTGCCAGCACCTCGGGAGGGTACTACAATGAGCAGTTCTTC. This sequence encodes CASTSGGYYNEQFF.